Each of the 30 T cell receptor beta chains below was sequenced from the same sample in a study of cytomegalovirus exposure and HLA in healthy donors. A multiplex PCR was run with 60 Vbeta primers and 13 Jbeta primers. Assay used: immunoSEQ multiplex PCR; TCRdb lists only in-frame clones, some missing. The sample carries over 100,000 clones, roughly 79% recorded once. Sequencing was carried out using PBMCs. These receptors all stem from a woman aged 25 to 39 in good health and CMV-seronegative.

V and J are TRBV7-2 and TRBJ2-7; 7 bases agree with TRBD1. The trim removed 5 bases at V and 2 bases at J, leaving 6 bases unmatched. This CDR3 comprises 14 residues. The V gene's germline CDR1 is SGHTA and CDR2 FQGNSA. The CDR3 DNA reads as TGTGCCAGCAGCCCGTGGACAGGAGCCTACGAGCAGTACTTC. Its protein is CASSPWTGAYEQYF.

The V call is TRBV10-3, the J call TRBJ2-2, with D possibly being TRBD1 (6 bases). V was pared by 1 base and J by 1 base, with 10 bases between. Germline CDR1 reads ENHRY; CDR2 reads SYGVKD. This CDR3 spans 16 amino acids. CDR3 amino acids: CAISEWGPQNTGELFF. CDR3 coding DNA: TGTGCCATCAGTGAGTGGGGGCCGCAGAACACCGGGGAGCTGTTTTTT.

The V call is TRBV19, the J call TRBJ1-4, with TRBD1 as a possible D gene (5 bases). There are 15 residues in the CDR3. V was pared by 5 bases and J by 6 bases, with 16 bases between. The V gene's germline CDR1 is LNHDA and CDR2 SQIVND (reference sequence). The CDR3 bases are TGTGCCAGTAGTGTCCTCCGGACGGGGGATGAAAAACTGTTTTTT. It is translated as CASSVLRTGDEKLFF.

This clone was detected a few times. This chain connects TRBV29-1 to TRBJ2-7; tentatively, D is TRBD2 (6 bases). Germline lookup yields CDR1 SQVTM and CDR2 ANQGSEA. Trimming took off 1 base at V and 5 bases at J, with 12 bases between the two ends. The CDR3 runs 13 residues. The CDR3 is CSVEGQGGNEQYF. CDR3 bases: TGCAGCGTTGAAGGGCAGGGAGGCAACGAGCAGTACTTC.

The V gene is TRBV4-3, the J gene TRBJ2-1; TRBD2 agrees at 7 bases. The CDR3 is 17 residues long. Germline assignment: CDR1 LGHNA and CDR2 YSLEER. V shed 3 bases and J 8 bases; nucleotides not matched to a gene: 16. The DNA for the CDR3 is TGCGCCAGCAGCCAGCTGGGTCTAGCGGATATAGGGGATGAGCAGTTCTTC. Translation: CASSQLGLADIGDEQFF.

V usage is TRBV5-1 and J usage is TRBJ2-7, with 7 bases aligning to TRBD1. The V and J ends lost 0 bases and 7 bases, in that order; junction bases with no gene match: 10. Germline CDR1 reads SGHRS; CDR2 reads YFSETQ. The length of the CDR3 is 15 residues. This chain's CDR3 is CASSLDGQVRGEQYF. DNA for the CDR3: TGCGCCAGCAGCTTGGATGGACAGGTCCGTGGTGAGCAGTACTTC. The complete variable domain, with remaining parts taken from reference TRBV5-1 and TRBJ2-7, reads KAGVTQTPRYLIKTRGQQVTLSCSPISGHRSVSWYQQTPGQGLQFLFEYFSETQRNKGNFPGRFSGRQFSNSRSEMNVSTLELGDSALYLCASSLDGQVRGEQYFGPGTRLTVT.

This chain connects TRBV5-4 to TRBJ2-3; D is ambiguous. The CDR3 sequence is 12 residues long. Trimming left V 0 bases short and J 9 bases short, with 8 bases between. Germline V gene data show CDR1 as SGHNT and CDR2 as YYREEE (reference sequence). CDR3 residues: CASSLGEITQYF. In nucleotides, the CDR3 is TGTGCCAGCAGCTTGGGAGAGATCACGCAGTATTTT.

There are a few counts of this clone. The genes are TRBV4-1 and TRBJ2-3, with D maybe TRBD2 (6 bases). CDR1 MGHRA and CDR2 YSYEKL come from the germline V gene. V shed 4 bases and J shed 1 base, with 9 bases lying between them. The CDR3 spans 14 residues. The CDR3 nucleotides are TGCGCCAGCAGCCCTGCTAGCGGCACAGATACGCAGTATTTT. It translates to CASSPASGTDTQYF.

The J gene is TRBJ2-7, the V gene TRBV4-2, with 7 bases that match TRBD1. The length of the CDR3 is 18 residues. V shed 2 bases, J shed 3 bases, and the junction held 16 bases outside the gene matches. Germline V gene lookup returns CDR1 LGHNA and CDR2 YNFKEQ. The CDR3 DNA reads TGTGCCAGCAGCCAACCCTTGGGAGAGGGGGCCTCTCACTACGAGCAGTACTTC. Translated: CASSQPLGEGASHYEQYF.

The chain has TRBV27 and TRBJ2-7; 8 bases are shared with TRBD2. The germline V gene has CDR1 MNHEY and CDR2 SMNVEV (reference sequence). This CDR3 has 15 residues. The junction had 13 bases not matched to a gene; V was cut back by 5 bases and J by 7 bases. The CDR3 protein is CASSLNPTGGEEQYF. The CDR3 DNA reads TGTGCCAGCAGTCTAAACCCGACGGGGGGGGAGGAGCAGTACTTC.

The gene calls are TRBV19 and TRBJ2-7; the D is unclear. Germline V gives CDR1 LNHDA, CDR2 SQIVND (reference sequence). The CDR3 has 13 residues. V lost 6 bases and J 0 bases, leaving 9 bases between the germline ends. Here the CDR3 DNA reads TGTGCCAGTAGCCCTGACACCTCCTACGAGCAGTACTTC. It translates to CASSPDTSYEQYF. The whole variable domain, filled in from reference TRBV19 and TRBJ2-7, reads DGGITQSPKYLFRKEGQNVTLSCEQNLNHDAMYWYRQDPGQGLRLIYYSQIVNDFQKGDIAEGYSVSREKKESFPLTVTSAQKNPTAFYLCASSPDTSYEQYFGPGTRLTVT.

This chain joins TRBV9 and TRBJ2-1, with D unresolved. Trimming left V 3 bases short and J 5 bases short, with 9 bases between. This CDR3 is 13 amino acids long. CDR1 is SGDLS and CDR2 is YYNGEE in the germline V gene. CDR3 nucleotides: TGTGCCAGCAGCGGCGCCCCCCACAATGAGCAGTTCTTC. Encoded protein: CASSGAPHNEQFF.

This chain's CDR3 is CASSYNAGQSRYGYTF. The CDR3 bases are TGTGCCAGCAGTTACAACGCGGGACAGTCTCGCTATGGCTACACCTTC. This sequence joins TRBV28 and TRBJ1-2; 7 nucleotides align to TRBD1. CDR1 is MDHEN, CDR2 SYDVKM, per germline. This CDR3 has 16 amino acids. The J segment lost 4 bases and the V segment lost 4 bases, leaving 12 bases of the junction unmatched.

The CDR3 protein is CAWSQPPGHAYGYTF. In DNA form, the CDR3 reads TGTGCCTGGAGTCAACCCCCAGGGCATGCCTATGGCTACACCTTC. The chain combines TRBV30 with TRBJ1-2; a possible D gene is TRBD1 (5 bases). The CDR3 totals 15 residues. The V end lost 2 bases, the J end lost 4 bases, and 17 bases lay between the germline ends. The germline V gene encodes CDR1 GTSNPN and CDR2 SVGIG (reference sequence). The complete variable domain, with remaining parts taken from reference TRBV30 and TRBJ1-2, reads SQTIHQWPATLVQPVGSPLSLECTVEGTSNPNLYWYRQAAGRGLQLLFYSVGIGQISSEVPQNLSASRPQDRQFILSSKKLLLSDSGFYLCAWSQPPGHAYGYTFGSGTRLTVV.

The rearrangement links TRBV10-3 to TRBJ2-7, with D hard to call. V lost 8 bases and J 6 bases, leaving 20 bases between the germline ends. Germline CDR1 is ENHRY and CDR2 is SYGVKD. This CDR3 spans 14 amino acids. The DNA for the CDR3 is TGTGCCATCCGAGATGACAAGGCCCCCGGCGAGCAGTACTTC. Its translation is CAIRDDKAPGEQYF.

CDR3 amino acids: CASSVVGEGPQHF. The CDR3 nucleotides read TGTGCCAGCAGTGTTGTGGGGGAGGGGCCCCAGCATTTT. The chain couples TRBV28 to TRBJ1-5; D is possibly TRBD1 (5 bases). The CDR3 loop spans 13 amino acids. V lost 5 bases and J 9 bases, leaving 14 bases between the germline ends. Germline V gene lookup returns CDR1 MDHEN and CDR2 SYDVKM.

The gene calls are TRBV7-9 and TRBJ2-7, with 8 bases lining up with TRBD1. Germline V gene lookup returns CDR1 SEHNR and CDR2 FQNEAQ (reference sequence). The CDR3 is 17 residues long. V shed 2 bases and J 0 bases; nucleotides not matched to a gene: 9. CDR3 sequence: CASSLRRQGISSYEQYF. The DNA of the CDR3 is TGTGCCAGCAGCTTACGACGACAGGGGATTAGCTCCTACGAGCAGTACTTC.

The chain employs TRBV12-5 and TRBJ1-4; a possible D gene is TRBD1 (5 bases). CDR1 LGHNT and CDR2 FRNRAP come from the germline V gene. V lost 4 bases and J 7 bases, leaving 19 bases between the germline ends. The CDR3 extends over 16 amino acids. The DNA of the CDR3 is TGTGCTAGTGGTTCCGATAGACAGAGTTTCTCTGAAAAACTGTTTTTT. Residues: CASGSDRQSFSEKLFF. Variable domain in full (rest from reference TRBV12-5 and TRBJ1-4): DARVTQTPRHKVTEMGQEVTMRCQPILGHNTVFWYRQTMMQGLELLAYFRNRAPLDDSGMPKDRFSAEMPDATLATLKIQPSEPRDSAVYFCASGSDRQSFSEKLFFGSGTQLSVL.

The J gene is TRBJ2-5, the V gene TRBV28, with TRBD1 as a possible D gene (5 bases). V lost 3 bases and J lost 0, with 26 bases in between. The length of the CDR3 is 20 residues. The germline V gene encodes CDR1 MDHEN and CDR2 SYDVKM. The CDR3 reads CASSLIDSWVNSPYQETQYF. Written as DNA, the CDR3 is TGTGCCAGCAGTTTGATCGACAGTTGGGTGAATAGCCCGTACCAAGAGACCCAGTACTTC.

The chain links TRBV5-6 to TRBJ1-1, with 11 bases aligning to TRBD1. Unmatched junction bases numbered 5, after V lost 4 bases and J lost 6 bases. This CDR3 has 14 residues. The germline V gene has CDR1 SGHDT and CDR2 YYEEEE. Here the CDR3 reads CASSPGQGVPEAFF. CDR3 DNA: TGTGCCAGCAGCCCGGGACAGGGGGTCCCTGAAGCTTTCTTT.

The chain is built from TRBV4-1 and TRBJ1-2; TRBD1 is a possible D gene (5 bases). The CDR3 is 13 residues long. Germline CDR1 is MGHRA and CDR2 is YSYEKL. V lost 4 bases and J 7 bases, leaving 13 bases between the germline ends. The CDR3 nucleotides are TGCGCCAGCAGCCCGGGCAGGGCCCGTGGCTACACCTTC. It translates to CASSPGRARGYTF.

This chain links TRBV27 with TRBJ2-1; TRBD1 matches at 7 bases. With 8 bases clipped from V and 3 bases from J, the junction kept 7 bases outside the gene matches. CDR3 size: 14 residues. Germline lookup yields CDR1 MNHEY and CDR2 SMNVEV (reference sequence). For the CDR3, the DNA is TGTGCCAGCCGAAACAGGGGCGTCTACAATGAGCAGTTCTTC. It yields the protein CASRNRGVYNEQFF.

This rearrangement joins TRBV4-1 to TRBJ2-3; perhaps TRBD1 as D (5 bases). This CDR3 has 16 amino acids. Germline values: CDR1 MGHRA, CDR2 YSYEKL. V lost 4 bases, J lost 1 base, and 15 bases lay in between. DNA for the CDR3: TGCGCCAGCAGCCCGACAAGACAGCACGGCACAGATACGCAGTATTTT. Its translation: CASSPTRQHGTDTQYF.

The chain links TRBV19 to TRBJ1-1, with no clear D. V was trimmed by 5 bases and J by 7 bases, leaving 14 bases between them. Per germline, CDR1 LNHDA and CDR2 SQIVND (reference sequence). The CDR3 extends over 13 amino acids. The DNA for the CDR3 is TGTGCCAGTAGTCTTCAGTCGTCTGGTGAAGCTTTCTTT. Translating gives CASSLQSSGEAFF.

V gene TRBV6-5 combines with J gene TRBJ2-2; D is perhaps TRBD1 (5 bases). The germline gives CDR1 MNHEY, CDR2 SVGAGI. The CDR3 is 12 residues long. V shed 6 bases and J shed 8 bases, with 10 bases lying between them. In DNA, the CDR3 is TGTGCCAGCAGGCAGGGTTATGGGGAGCTGTTTTTT. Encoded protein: CASRQGYGELFF.

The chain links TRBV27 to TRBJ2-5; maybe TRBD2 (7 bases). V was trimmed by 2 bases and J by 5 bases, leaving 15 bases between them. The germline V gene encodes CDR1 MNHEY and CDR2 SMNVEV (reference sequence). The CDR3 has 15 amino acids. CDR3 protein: CASSLGEGTWETQYF. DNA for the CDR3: TGTGCCAGCAGTTTAGGGGAGGGGACATGGGAGACCCAGTACTTC.

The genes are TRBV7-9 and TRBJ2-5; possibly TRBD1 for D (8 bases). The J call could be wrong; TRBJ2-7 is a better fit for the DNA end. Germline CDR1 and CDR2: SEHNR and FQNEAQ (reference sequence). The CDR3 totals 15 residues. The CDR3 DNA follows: TGTGCCAGCAGCTTTTCACAGGGGGGGACCTACGAGCAGTACTTC. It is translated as CASSFSQGGTYEQYF.

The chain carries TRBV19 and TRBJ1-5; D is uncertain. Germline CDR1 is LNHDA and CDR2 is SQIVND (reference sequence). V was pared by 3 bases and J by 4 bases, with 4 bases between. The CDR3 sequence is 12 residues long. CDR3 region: CASSIQNQPQHF. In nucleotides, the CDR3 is TGTGCCAGTAGTATTCAGAATCAGCCCCAGCATTTT. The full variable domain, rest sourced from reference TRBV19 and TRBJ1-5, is DGGITQSPKYLFRKEGQNVTLSCEQNLNHDAMYWYRQDPGQGLRLIYYSQIVNDFQKGDIAEGYSVSREKKESFPLTVTSAQKNPTAFYLCASSIQNQPQHFGDGTRLSIL.

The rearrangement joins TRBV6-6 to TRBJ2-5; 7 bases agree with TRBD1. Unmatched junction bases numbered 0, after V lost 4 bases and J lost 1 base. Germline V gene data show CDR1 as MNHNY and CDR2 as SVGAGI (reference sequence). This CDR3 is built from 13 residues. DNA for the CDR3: TGTGCCAGCAGTTGGGACAGCCAAGAGACCCAGTACTTC. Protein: CASSWDSQETQYF.

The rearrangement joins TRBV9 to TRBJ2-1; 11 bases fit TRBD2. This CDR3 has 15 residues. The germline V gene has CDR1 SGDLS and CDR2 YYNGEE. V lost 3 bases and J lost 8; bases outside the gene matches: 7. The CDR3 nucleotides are TGTGCCAGCAGCGCCTTAGCGGGAGGGCTATATGAGCAGTTCTTC. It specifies CASSALAGGLYEQFF. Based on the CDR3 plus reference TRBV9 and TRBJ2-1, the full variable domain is DSGVTQTPKHLITATGQRVTLRCSPRSGDLSVYWYQQSLDQGLQFLIQYYNGEERAKGNILERFSAQQFPDLHSELNLSSLELGDSALYFCASSALAGGLYEQFFGPGTRLTVL.